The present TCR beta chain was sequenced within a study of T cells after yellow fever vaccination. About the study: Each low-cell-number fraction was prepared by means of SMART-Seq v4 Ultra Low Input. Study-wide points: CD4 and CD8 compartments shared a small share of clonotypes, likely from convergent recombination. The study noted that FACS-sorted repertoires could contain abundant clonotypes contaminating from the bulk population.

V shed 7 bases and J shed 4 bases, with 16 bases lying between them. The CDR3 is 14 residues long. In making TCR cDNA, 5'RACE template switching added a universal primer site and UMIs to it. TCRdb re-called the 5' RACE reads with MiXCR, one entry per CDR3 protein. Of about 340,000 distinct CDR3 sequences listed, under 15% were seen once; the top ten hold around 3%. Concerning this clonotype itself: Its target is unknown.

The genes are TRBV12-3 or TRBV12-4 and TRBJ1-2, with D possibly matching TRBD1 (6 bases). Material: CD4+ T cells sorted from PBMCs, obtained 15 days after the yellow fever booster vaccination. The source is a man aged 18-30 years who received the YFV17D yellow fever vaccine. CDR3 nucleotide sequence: TGTGCCAGCATTCTGGACAGTCTCAGCTATGGCTACACCTTC. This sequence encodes CASILDSLSYGYTF.